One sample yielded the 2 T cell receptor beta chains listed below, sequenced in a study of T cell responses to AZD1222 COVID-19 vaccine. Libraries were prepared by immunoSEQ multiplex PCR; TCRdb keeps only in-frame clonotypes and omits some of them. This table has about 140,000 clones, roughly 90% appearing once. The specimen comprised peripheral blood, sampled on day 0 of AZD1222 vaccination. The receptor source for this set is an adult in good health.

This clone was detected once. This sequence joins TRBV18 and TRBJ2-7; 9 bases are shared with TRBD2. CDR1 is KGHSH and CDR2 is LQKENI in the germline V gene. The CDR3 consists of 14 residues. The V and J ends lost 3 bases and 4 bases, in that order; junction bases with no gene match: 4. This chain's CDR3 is CASSPSGGKYEQYF. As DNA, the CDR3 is TGTGCCAGCTCACCTAGCGGGGGAAAATACGAGCAGTACTTC.

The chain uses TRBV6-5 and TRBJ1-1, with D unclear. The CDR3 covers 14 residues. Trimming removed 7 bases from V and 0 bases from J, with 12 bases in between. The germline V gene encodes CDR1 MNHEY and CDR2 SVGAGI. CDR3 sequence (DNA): TGTGCCAGCAACTATGGACGGGTGAACACTGAAGCTTTCTTT. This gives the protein CASNYGRVNTEAFF.